These 18 T cell receptor beta chains came from one sample sequenced in a study of PD-L1 blockade in urothelial cancer. Repertoires were generated with immunoSEQ multiplex PCR, while TCRdb's copy carries only in-frame clones and drops some. The sample carries tens of thousands of clones, under 90% recorded once. Sequences were derived from PBMCs, sampled around atezolizumab (anti-PD-L1) treatment. These receptor sequences come from a man aged 55 to 69 with urothelial cancer.

Only a few counts were recorded for this clone. This chain uses TRBV7-9 with TRBJ1-2; D not certain. The CDR3 is 13 residues long. CDR1 SEHNR and CDR2 FQNEAQ come from the germline V gene (reference sequence). Trimming took off 4 bases at V and 2 bases at J, with 8 bases between the two ends. CDR3 region: CASSSLVNYGYTF. DNA of the CDR3: TGTGCCAGCAGCTCACTAGTAAACTATGGCTACACCTTC.

J is TRBJ2-3 and V is TRBV5-6; unclear D gene. The length of the CDR3 is 14 residues. Trimming left V 0 bases short and J 0 bases short, with 5 bases between. The V gene's germline CDR1 is SGHDT and CDR2 YYEEEE. The CDR3 DNA sequence: TGTGCCAGCAGCTTGGCGGTTAGCACAGATACGCAGTATTTT. Its protein is CASSLAVSTDTQYF.

The chain uses TRBV28 and TRBJ2-7; 7 nucleotides line up with TRBD1. Germline values: CDR1 MDHEN, CDR2 SYDVKM. The junction had 12 bases not matched to a gene; V was cut back by 7 bases and J by 3 bases. The CDR3 totals 15 residues. This chain's CDR3 is CASTPDRERNYEQYF. CDR3 in DNA: TGTGCCAGCACCCCAGACAGGGAGCGAAACTACGAGCAGTACTTC.

The V gene is TRBV28, the J gene TRBJ2-2, with 13 bases identical to TRBD2. The germline CDR1 and CDR2 sequences are MDHEN and SYDVKM. The CDR3 spans 17 residues. V lost 5 bases to trimming and J lost 5 bases; unmatched junction nucleotides: 8. The CDR3: CASSQTSGGRGTGELFF. The CDR3 DNA reads TGTGCCAGCAGTCAGACTAGCGGGGGGAGGGGGACCGGGGAGCTGTTTTTT.

The chain joins TRBV18 to TRBJ2-2; 7 positions match TRBD1. The CDR3 length is 17 residues. The ends lost 2 bases at V and 1 base at J; junction bases unmatched: 7. CDR1 is KGHSH, CDR2 LQKENI, per germline. In DNA, the CDR3 is TGTGCCAGCTCACCAGGCCCGGACAGGTTGAACACCGGGGAGCTGTTTTTT. Translation: CASSPGPDRLNTGELFF.

The V and J genes are TRBV18 and TRBJ2-3, with a tentative D call TRBD2 (6 bases). The germline gives CDR1 KGHSH, CDR2 LQKENI. The CDR3 loop spans 13 amino acids. Between the trimmed V and J ends, which lost 4 bases and 5 bases, there was a span of 10 bases. Here the CDR3 DNA reads TGTGCCAGCTCACGGGGTAGCGGAGATACGCAGTATTTT. As protein: CASSRGSGDTQYF.

The chain employs TRBV19 and TRBJ2-7, with D possibly being TRBD2 (5 bases). CDR3 length equals 15 residues. The ends were cut back, 2 bases at V and 3 bases at J, with 14 bases in the middle. Germline V CDR1 and CDR2: LNHDA, SQIVND (reference sequence). The CDR3 loop reads CASSIRSGGGYEQYF. DNA for the CDR3: TGTGCCAGTAGTATAAGATCTGGAGGAGGCTACGAGCAGTACTTC.

The chain joins TRBV5-1 to TRBJ1-1, with 8 nucleotides matching TRBD1. There are 14 residues in the CDR3. Germline V lookup: CDR1 SGHRS, CDR2 YFSETQ. V was clipped by 4 bases and J by 5 bases; unmatched bases: 7. CDR3 loop: CASSETGARTEAFF. CDR3 DNA: TGCGCCAGCAGCGAGACAGGGGCTCGGACTGAAGCTTTCTTT.

The V gene is TRBV28, the J gene TRBJ1-6, with 9 bases that match TRBD1. Unmatched junction bases numbered 9, after V lost 5 bases and J lost 7 bases. Germline CDR1 MDHEN, CDR2 SYDVKM. This CDR3 comprises 16 residues. CDR3 in DNA: TGTGCCAGCAGTGGACCGGGACAGGGCCAAAATTCACCCCTCCACTTT. This translates into CASSGPGQGQNSPLHF.

J is TRBJ1-1 and V is TRBV28, with 7 bases that match TRBD1. With 7 bases clipped from V and 3 bases from J, the junction kept 14 bases outside the gene matches. This CDR3 has 16 residues. The germline V gene has CDR1 MDHEN and CDR2 SYDVKM. The CDR3 nucleotides are TGTGCCAGCAAGACGATCGACAGGGAAGGAGACACTGAAGCTTTCTTT. This codes for CASKTIDREGDTEAFF.

CDR3 loop: CASSPAGLTYEQYF. DNA for the CDR3: TGTGCCAGCAGTCCCGCTGGCCTTACCTACGAGCAGTACTTC. J is TRBJ2-7 and V is TRBV6-1; no definite D call. The CDR3 loop spans 14 amino acids. CDR1 and CDR2 from the germline V gene are MNHNS and SASEGT. With 5 bases removed from V and 2 bases from J, the gap between germline ends came to 13 bases.

This sequence joins TRBV30 and TRBJ2-7, with D possibly TRBD1 on 7 matching bases. V lost 3 bases and J lost 6, with 12 bases in between. Per the germline V gene, CDR1 is GTSNPN and CDR2 is SVGIG (reference sequence). The length of the CDR3 is 12 residues. The CDR3 spells CAWRQQGGEQYF. CDR3 DNA: TGTGCCTGGAGGCAGCAGGGGGGCGAGCAGTACTTC.

The V gene is TRBV6-6, the J gene TRBJ2-7; D is unclear. Germline CDR1 MNHNY, CDR2 SVGAGI (reference sequence). Trimming left V 6 bases short and J 4 bases short, with 7 bases between. The CDR3 runs 11 residues. In nucleotides, the CDR3 is TGTGCCAGCAGCGAGAGGTACGAGCAGTACTTC. Its translation: CASSERYEQYF.

The chain couples TRBV7-9 to TRBJ2-5; 7 positions agree with TRBD2. There are 13 residues in the CDR3. CDR1 is SEHNR, CDR2 FQNEAQ, per germline (reference sequence). V trimming: 6 bases; J trimming: 4 bases; junction bases outside the gene matches: 5. DNA for the CDR3: TGTGCCAGCAGACCCGGGGGGACAGAGACCCAGTACTTC. Its translation: CASRPGGTETQYF.

The chain uses TRBV5-1 and TRBJ2-1; TRBD1 matches at 8 bases. This CDR3 comprises 15 residues. V was pared by 4 bases and J by 6 bases, with 9 bases of the junction left unmatched. Per the germline V gene, CDR1 is SGHRS and CDR2 is YFSETQ. The CDR3, as DNA: TGCGCCAGCAGCGGGGTACAGGGGGAGGTCAATGAGCAGTTCTTC. Translation: CASSGVQGEVNEQFF.

This sequence joins TRBV9 and TRBJ2-7; 7 bases map to TRBD2. This CDR3 comprises 14 residues. Trimming at V came to 3 bases and at J to 3 bases, leaving 6 bases not matched to a gene. Germline assignment: CDR1 SGDLS and CDR2 YYNGEE. DNA for the CDR3: TGTGCCAGCAGCGGGGGGGGAGGTGTCTACGAGCAGTACTTC. It is translated as CASSGGGGVYEQYF.

This sequence joins TRBV5-4 and TRBJ2-3; TRBD2 matches 11 bases. The CDR3 runs 16 residues. The V gene's germline CDR1 is SGHNT and CDR2 YYREEE (reference sequence). V shed 4 bases and J 5 bases; nucleotides not matched to a gene: 9. The CDR3 here is CASSPISGGAQDTQYF. In nucleotides, the CDR3 is TGTGCCAGCAGCCCTATTAGCGGGGGGGCACAAGATACGCAGTATTTT.

This clone turned up a few times. The J gene is TRBJ2-6, the V gene TRBV5-5; D is uncertain. CDR3 length equals 15 residues. V was pared by 2 bases and J by 1 base, with 7 bases between. In germline, CDR1 is SGHKS, CDR2 YYEKEE (reference sequence). The CDR3 coding sequence is TGTGCCAGCAGCTTATTGAGATCTGGGGCCAACGTCCTGACTTTC. This encodes CASSLLRSGANVLTF.